The rows below give T cell receptor beta chains drawn from one sample of a study of CD8 T cells in Susac syndrome. One entry per CDR3 protein, called by TCRdb with MiXCR from the immunoSEQ multiplex PCR reads. This table holds under 90,000 distinct CDR3 sequences, approximately 95% found once. The sequenced sample consisted of CD8+ T cells from PBMCs. These TCRs come from a human donor with Susac syndrome. Each CDR3 is given with its conserved first and last residue. A D gene is named only where the DNA matches it firmly. Only part of the rows carry a size: once, few, many, or a class if the clone is expanded.

J,D,size,V,length,CDR3,DNA
TRBJ2-7,TRBD1,-,TRBV28,15,CASSFGQGASYEQYF,TGTGCCAGCAGTTTTGGACAGGGGGCATCCTACGAGCAGTACTTC
TRBJ2-2,-,-,TRBV7-8,15,CASSPLGVGAGELFF,TGTGCCAGCAGCCCCCTGGGGGTAGGCGCCGGGGAGCTGTTTTTT
TRBJ1-2,-,-,TRBV29-1,15,CSVTIPTMATPSSTF,-
TRBJ1-3,TRBD1,-,TRBV29-1,16,CSVGDDRGFPGNTIYF,TGCAGCGTTGGGGACGACAGGGGATTCCCTGGAAACACCATATATTTT
TRBJ1-2,-,-,TRBV4-1,13,CASSTGTNYGYTF,TGCGCCAGCAGCACAGGTACTAACTATGGCTACACCTTC
TRBJ2-1,-,-,TRBV27,13,CASSPRPYNEQFF,TGTGCCAGCAGTCCCCGACCCTACAATGAGCAGTTCTTC
TRBJ2-3,TRBD2,-,TRBV12-5,16,CASGSASGSRADTQYF,TGTGCTAGTGGTTCGGCTAGCGGGAGTCGCGCAGATACGCAGTATTTT
TRBJ2-3,-,-,TRBV5-1,17,CASSLVGFPRVTDTQYF,TGCGCCAGCAGCTTGGTGGGCTTCCCCCGGGTCACAGATACGCAGTATTTT
TRBJ2-1,-,-,TRBV7-2,15,CASSLGDYPYNEQFF,TGTGCCAGCAGCTTAGGCGACTACCCCTACAATGAGCAGTTCTTC
TRBJ2-1,-,-,TRBV24-1,13,CATSGLRGGEQFF,TGTGCCACCAGTGGCCTCAGGGGAGGTGAGCAGTTCTTC
TRBJ1-1,-,few,TRBV12-3/TRBV12-4,13,CASSFTPNTEAFF,TGTGCCAGCAGTTTCACGCCGAACACTGAAGCTTTCTTT
TRBJ2-5,-,-,TRBV13,14,CASSFQKARETQYF,TGTGCCAGCAGCTTTCAGAAAGCGAGGGAGACCCAGTACTTC
TRBJ2-7,TRBD2,once,TRBV20-1,16,CSASPPWREDTYEQYF,TGCAGTGCTAGCCCCCCGTGGCGGGAGGATACCTACGAGCAGTACTTC
TRBJ1-1,TRBD1,-,TRBV15,15,CATSADRGINTEAFF,TGTGCCACCAGCGCAGACAGGGGAATAAACACTGAAGCTTTCTTT
TRBJ2-1,-,-,TRBV21-1,17,CASSQKKHLSSYNEQFF,TGTGCCAGCAGCCAAAAGAAACACCTAAGCTCCTACAATGAGCAGTTCTTC
TRBJ1-2,-,-,TRBV29-1,13,CSVVSDLRDGYTF,TGCAGCGTTGTATCCGACTTGAGGGATGGCTACACCTTC
TRBJ1-1,-,-,TRBV4-1,13,CASSPDSPTEAFF,TGCGCCAGCAGCCCCGACAGCCCCACTGAAGCTTTCTTT
TRBJ2-2,-,-,TRBV7-6,14,CASSLGANTGELFF,TGTGCCAGCAGCTTAGGGGCGAACACCGGGGAGCTGTTTTTT
TRBJ2-7,TRBD1,-,TRBV12-5,16,CASGLGPGQEYYEQYF,TGTGCTAGTGGTTTGGGTCCGGGACAGGAGTACTACGAGCAGTACTTC
TRBJ1-1,-,-,TRBV27,13,CASSLMENTEAFF,TGTGCCAGCAGTTTGATGGAGAACACTGAAGCTTTCTTT
TRBJ2-1,TRBD2,once,TRBV20-1,15,CSARDVAGEGNEQFF,TGCAGTGCTAGAGATGTAGCGGGAGAGGGCAATGAGCAGTTCTTC
TRBJ2-1,TRBD1,-,TRBV27,15,CASSPTGVGGNEQFF,TGTGCCAGCAGCCCGACAGGGGTAGGAGGCAATGAGCAGTTCTTC
TRBJ2-2,-,-,TRBV24-1,14,CATSDRTIPGELFF,TGTGCCACCAGTGACAGGACGATCCCCGGGGAGCTGTTTTTT
TRBJ2-7,TRBD1,-,TRBV28,14,CASSPGQVAYEQYF,TGTGCCAGCAGCCCGGGACAGGTAGCCTACGAGCAGTACTTC
TRBJ2-1,TRBD2,-,TRBV7-9,12,CATSGRINEQFF,TGTGCCACCAGCGGGAGAATAAATGAGCAGTTCTTC
TRBJ2-2,-,-,TRBV13,14,CASSGGTAPGELFF,TGTGCCAGCAGCGGCGGGACAGCACCCGGGGAGCTGTTTTTT
TRBJ2-5,-,-,TRBV12-3/TRBV12-4,15,CASSLDEGLGATQYF,TGTGCCAGCAGTTTAGATGAAGGGTTGGGTGCGACCCAGTACTTC
TRBJ2-6,-,once,TRBV7-9,17,CASSLVDPSSGANVLTF,TGTGCCAGCAGCTTAGTCGACCCAAGCTCTGGGGCCAACGTCCTGACTTTC
TRBJ2-1,-,-,TRBV29-1,15,CSVVGGGYLHNEQFF,TGCAGCGTTGTAGGGGGAGGGTATCTTCACAATGAGCAGTTCTTC
TRBJ1-2,-,-,TRBV3-1,14,CASSQEGGANGYTF,TGTGCCAGCAGCCAAGAGGGAGGGGCCAATGGCTACACCTTC
TRBJ2-7,-,-,TRBV12-3/TRBV12-4,14,CASSLGGLGYEQYF,TGTGCCAGCAGTTTGGGGGGGCTAGGCTACGAGCAGTACTTC
TRBJ1-1,-,-,TRBV4-1,12,CASSLQGTEAFF,TGCGCCAGCAGCCTGCAGGGCACTGAAGCTTTCTTT
TRBJ1-1,-,few,TRBV28,14,CASSLGTENTEAFF,TGTGCCAGCAGTTTAGGGACGGAGAACACTGAAGCTTTCTTT
TRBJ1-5,-,-,TRBV19,14,CASTAGTSNQPQHF,TGTGCCAGTACCGCCGGCACTAGCAATCAGCCCCAGCATTTT
TRBJ2-5,TRBD1,-,TRBV7-9,14,CASSFGQAVVAQYF,TGTGCCAGCAGCTTCGGACAGGCCGTGGTGGCCCAGTACTTC
TRBJ1-2,-,-,TRBV7-3,14,CASSLQAGAYGYTF,TGTGCCAGCAGCCTCCAAGCGGGGGCGTACGGCTACACCTTC
TRBJ2-7,-,-,TRBV12-3/TRBV12-4,11,CASSPANEQYF,TGTGCCAGCAGTCCTGCGAACGAGCAGTACTTC
TRBJ2-1,-,once,TRBV27,13,CASSPGLNNEQFF,TGTGCCAGCAGCCCGGGTTTAAACAATGAGCAGTTCTTC
TRBJ1-5,-,-,TRBV6-1,16,CASSESSTVQSQPQHF,TGTGCCAGCAGTGAAAGCAGTACAGTCCAAAGTCAGCCCCAGCATTTT
TRBJ2-7,-,-,TRBV20-1,14,CSARISSRNYEQYF,TGCAGTGCTAGAATCTCTAGCAGGAACTACGAGCAGTACTTC
TRBJ2-1,TRBD2,-,TRBV29-1,13,CSVMTSGYNEQFF,TGCAGCGTTATGACTAGCGGTTACAATGAGCAGTTCTTC
TRBJ2-1,-,once,TRBV11-2,16,CASSLPDGSSYNEQFF,TGTGCCAGCAGCTTACCGGACGGGAGCTCCTACAATGAGCAGTTCTTC
TRBJ2-5,-,-,TRBV5-6,14,CASTPGSIIETQYF,TGTGCCAGCACCCCGGGGAGCATCATCGAGACCCAGTACTTC
TRBJ1-5,-,few,TRBV7-9,13,CASSRDSNQPQHF,TGTGCCAGCTCCAGGGATAGCAATCAGCCCCAGCATTTT
TRBJ1-2,-,-,TRBV7-9,16,CASSSNDGQTIYGYTF,TGTGCCAGCAGCTCAAACGACGGACAGACAATCTATGGCTACACCTTC
TRBJ2-7,TRBD2,-,TRBV29-1,13,CSVELAGRYEQYF,TGCAGCGTTGAGCTAGCGGGACGGTACGAGCAGTACTTC
TRBJ2-5,TRBD2,-,TRBV6-5,16,CASSYSLAGAQETQYF,TGTGCCAGCAGTTACTCCCTAGCGGGGGCACAAGAGACCCAGTACTTC
TRBJ2-7,-,-,TRBV28,13,CASTSAAYYEQYF,TGTGCCAGCACTAGCGCGGCTTACTACGAGCAGTACTTC
TRBJ2-7,-,once,TRBV5-6,11,CASSIRGEQYF,TGTGCCAGCAGCATTCGCGGCGAGCAGTACTTC
TRBJ2-7,-,-,TRBV24-1,13,CATSDLAGGEQYF,TGTGCCACCAGTGATTTGGCCGGGGGCGAGCAGTACTTC
TRBJ2-7,TRBD1,-,TRBV5-4,14,CASSPTGQGNEQYF,TGTGCCAGCAGCCCGACCGGACAGGGAAACGAGCAGTACTTC
TRBJ2-1,-,-,TRBV20-1,14,CSARVSRAYNEQFF,TGCAGTGCTAGAGTAAGTCGGGCCTACAATGAGCAGTTCTTC
TRBJ2-2,-,-,TRBV15,15,CATSRDRTNTGELFF,TGTGCCACCAGCAGAGACAGAACGAACACCGGGGAGCTGTTTTTT
TRBJ2-7,-,-,TRBV27,15,CASSPGTSVPYEQYF,TGTGCCAGCAGTCCCGGGACATCAGTCCCCTACGAGCAGTACTTC
TRBJ2-2,-,-,TRBV11-2,12,CASSHITGELFF,TGTGCCAGCAGCCATATTACCGGGGAGCTGTTTTTT
TRBJ2-7,-,once,TRBV15,14,CATSGGTDPYEQYF,TGTGCCACCAGCGGCGGGACGGATCCCTACGAGCAGTACTTC
TRBJ2-3,TRBD2,-,TRBV7-2,15,CASSLGDYNTDTQYF,TGTGCCAGCAGCTTAGGGGACTATAACACAGATACGCAGTATTTT
TRBJ2-7,TRBD2,-,TRBV6-2/TRBV6-3,16,CASSRAWGAGQYEQYF,TGTGCCAGCAGCCGCGCCTGGGGAGCGGGGCAATACGAGCAGTACTTC
TRBJ2-7,TRBD1,-,TRBV15,14,CATSWPGQSYEQYF,TGTGCCACCAGCTGGCCGGGACAGTCCTACGAGCAGTACTTC